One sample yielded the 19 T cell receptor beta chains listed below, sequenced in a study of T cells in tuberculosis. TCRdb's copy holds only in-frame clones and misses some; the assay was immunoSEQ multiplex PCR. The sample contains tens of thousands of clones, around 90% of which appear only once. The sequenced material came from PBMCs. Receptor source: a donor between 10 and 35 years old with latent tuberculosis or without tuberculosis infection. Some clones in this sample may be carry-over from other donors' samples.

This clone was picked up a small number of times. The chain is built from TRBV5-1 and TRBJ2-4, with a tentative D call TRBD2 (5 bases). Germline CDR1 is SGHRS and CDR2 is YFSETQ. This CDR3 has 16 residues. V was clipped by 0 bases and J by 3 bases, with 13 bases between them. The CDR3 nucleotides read TGCGCCAGCAGCTTGGAGTCGGGGTTAGACAAAAACATTCAGTACTTC. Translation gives CASSLESGLDKNIQYF. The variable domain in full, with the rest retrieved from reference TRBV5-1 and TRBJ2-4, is KAGVTQTPRYLIKTRGQQVTLSCSPISGHRSVSWYQQTPGQGLQFLFEYFSETQRNKGNFPGRFSGRQFSNSRSEMNVSTLELGDSALYLCASSLESGLDKNIQYFGAGTRLSVL.

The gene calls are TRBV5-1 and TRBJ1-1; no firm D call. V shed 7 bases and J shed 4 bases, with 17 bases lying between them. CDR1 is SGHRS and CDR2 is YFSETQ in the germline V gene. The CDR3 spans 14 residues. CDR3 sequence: CASSLDHRGTEAFF. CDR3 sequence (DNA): TGCGCCAGCTCCCTCGACCATCGCGGCACTGAAGCTTTCTTT.

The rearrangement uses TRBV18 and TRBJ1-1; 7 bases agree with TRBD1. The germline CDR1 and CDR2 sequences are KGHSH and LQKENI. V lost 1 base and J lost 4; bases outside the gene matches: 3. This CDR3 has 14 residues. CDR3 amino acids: CASSPQGARTEAFF. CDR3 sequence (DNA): TGTGCCAGCTCACCACAGGGGGCGCGCACTGAAGCTTTCTTT.

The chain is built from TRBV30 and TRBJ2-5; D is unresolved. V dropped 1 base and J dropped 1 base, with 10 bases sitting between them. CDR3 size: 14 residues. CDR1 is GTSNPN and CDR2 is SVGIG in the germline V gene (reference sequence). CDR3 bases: TGTGCCTGGAGTGGGAGTAGGCTCCAAGAGACCCAGTACTTC. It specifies CAWSGSRLQETQYF.

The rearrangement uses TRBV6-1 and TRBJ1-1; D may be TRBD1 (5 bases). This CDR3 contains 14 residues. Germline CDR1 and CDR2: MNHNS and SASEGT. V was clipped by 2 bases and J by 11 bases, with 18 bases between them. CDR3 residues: CASSEKQADISAFF. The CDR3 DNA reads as TGTGCCAGCAGTGAAAAACAGGCGGACATTAGTGCTTTCTTT.

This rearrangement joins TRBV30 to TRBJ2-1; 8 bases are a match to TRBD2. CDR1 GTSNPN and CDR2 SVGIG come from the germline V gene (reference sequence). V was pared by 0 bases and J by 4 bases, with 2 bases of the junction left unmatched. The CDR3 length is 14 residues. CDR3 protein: CAWSVLAAYNEQFF. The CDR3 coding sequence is TGTGCCTGGAGTGTACTAGCGGCATACAATGAGCAGTTCTTC.

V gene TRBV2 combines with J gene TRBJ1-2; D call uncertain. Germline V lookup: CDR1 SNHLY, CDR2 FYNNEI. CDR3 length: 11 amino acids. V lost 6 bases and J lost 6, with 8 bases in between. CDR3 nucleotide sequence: TGTGCCAGCAGGAGGGTGGATGGCTACACCTTC. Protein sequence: CASRRVDGYTF.

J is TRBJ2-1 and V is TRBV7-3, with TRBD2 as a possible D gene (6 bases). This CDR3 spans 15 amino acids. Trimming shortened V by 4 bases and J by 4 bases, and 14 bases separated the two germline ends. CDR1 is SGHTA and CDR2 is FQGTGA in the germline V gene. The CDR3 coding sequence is TGTGCCAGCAGCTACACGGGACTTGGATACAATGAGCAGTTCTTC. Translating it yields CASSYTGLGYNEQFF.

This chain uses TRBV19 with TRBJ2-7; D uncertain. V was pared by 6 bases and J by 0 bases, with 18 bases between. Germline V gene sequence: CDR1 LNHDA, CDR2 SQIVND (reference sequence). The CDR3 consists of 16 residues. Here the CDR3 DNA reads TGTGCCAGTAGCACGTGGTGGCCAGATACCTCCTACGAGCAGTACTTC. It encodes CASSTWWPDTSYEQYF. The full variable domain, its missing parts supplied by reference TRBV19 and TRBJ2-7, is DGGITQSPKYLFRKEGQNVTLSCEQNLNHDAMYWYRQDPGQGLRLIYYSQIVNDFQKGDIAEGYSVSREKKESFPLTVTSAQKNPTAFYLCASSTWWPDTSYEQYFGPGTRLTVT.

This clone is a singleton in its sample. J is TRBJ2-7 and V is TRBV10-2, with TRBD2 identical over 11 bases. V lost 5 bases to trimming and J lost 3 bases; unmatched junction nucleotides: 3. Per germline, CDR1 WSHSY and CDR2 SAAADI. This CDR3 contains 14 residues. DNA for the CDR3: TGCGCCAGCAGTTTAGCGGGAGGGGGCTACGAGCAGTACTTC. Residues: CASSLAGGGYEQYF.

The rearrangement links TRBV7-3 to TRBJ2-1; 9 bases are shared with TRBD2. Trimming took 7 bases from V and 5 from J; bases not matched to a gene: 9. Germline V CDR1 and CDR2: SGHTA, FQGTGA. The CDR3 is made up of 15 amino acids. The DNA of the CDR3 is TGTGCCAGCACACGGCAGACTAGCGGCCACAATGAGCAGTTCTTC. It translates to CASTRQTSGHNEQFF.

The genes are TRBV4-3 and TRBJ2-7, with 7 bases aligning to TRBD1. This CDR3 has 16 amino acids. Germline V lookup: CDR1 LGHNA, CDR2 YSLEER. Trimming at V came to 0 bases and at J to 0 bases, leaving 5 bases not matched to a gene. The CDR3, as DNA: TGCGCCAGCAGCCAAGAGACAGGGTGGGTCTCCTACGAGCAGTACTTC. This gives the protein CASSQETGWVSYEQYF.

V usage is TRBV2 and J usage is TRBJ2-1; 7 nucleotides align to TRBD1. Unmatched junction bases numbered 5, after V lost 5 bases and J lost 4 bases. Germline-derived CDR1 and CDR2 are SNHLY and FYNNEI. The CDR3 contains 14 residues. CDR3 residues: CASSTPGQYNEQFF. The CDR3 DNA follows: TGTGCCAGCAGTACCCCGGGACAGTACAATGAGCAGTTCTTC.

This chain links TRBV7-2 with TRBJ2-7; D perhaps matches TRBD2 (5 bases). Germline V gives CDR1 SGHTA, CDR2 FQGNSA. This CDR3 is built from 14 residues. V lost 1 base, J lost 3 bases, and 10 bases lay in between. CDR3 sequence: CASSLGVGLYEQYF. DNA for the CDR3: TGTGCCAGCAGCTTAGGCGTAGGACTCTACGAGCAGTACTTC.

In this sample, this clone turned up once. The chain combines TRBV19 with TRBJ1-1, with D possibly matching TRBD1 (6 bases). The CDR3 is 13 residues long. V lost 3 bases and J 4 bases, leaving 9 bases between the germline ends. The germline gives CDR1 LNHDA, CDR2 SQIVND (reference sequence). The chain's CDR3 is CASSITGSTEAFF. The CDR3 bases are TGTGCCAGTAGTATTACAGGGAGCACTGAAGCTTTCTTT.

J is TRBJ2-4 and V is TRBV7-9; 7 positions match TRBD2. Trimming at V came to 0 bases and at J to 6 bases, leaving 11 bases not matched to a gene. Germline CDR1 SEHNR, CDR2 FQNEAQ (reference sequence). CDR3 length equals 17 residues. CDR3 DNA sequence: TGTGCCAGCAGCTTAGCTTTGGGAGGGACCGATTTAAACATTCAGTACTTC. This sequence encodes CASSLALGGTDLNIQYF. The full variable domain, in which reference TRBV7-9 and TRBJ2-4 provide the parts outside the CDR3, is DTGVSQNPRHKITKRGQNVTFRCDPISEHNRLYWYRQTLGQGPEFLTYFQNEAQLEKSRLLSDRFSAERPKGSFSTLEIQRTEQGDSAMYLCASSLALGGTDLNIQYFGAGTRLSVL.

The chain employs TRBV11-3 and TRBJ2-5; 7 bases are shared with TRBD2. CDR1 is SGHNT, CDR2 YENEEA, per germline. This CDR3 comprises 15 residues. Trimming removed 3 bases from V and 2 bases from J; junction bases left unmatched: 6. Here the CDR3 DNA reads TGTGCCAGCAGCTTCGGGGGAGGGCAGCAAGAGACCCAGTACTTC. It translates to CASSFGGGQQETQYF.

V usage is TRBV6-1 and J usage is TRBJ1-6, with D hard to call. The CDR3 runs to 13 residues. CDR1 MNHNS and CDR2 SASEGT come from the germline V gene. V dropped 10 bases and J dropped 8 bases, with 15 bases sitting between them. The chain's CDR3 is CATSEAFYSPLHF. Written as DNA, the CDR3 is TGTGCCACGAGCGAGGCCTTTTATTCACCCCTCCACTTT.

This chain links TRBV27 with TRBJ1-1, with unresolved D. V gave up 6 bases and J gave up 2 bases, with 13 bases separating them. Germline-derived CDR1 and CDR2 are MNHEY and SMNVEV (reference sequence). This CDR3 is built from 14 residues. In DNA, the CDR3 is TGTGCCAGCAGACCGGACTGGGTAAACACTGAAGCTTTCTTT. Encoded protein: CASRPDWVNTEAFF.